The text below deals with one T cell receptor (beta chain). Its antigen is not identified. This record belongs to a study of cytomegalovirus exposure and HLA in healthy donors. Study-wide results and caveats: Available immune exposure information was restricted to CMV serostatus only. One cluster of highly shared sequence variants probably arose as a sequencing artifact. Later analysis showed most CMV-associated TCR beta chains appearing HLA-restricted.

V trimming: 10 bases; J trimming: 0 bases; junction bases outside the gene matches: 4. Germline assignment: CDR1 MNHNS and CDR2 SASEGT. The CDR3 is 13 residues long. The PCR made use of 60 Vbeta and 13 Jbeta primers. Data came from immunoSEQ multiplex PCR; TCRdb stores just in-frame clones and leaves some out. The sample carries 190,000 or so clones, roughly four fifths recorded once. The sequencing sample was made of PBMCs. The receptor's source is a man aged 50 or older in good health and CMV-seronegative. This chain links TRBV6-1 with TRBJ2-7, with 9 bases fitting TRBD1. The CDR3 DNA reads as TGTGCCATCGACAGGGGGAACTCCTACGAGCAGTACTTC. Its protein product is CAIDRGNSYEQYF.